The 13 T cell receptor beta chains listed next were all sequenced from one sample in a study of blood T cell repertoires in COVID-19. The repertoire was sequenced with immunoSEQ multiplex PCR; TCRdb's copy has only in-frame clones and lacks some. The sample includes about 100,000 clones, about 85% of them seen just once. The sample was peripheral blood. These receptors were taken from a man aged 50-60 years with active or convalescent COVID-19.

V is TRBV5-1 and J is TRBJ2-1; no reliable D call. V lost 4 bases to trimming and J lost 7 bases, with 12 bases between them. The CDR3 extends over 13 amino acids. Germline loops: CDR1 SGHRS, CDR2 YFSETQ. The CDR3 region is CASSLLTRNEQFF. In DNA form, the CDR3 reads TGCGCCAGCAGCCTCCTGACCAGGAATGAGCAGTTCTTC.

V usage is TRBV19 and J usage is TRBJ2-3; possible D gene TRBD2, 6 bases. The germline V gene has CDR1 LNHDA and CDR2 SQIVND (reference sequence). The CDR3 sequence is 13 residues long. The germline V and J ends were trimmed by 1 base and 4 bases, with 6 bases remaining between them. CDR3 sequence: CASSIAGADTQYF. For the CDR3, the DNA is TGTGCCAGTAGTATAGCGGGAGCAGATACGCAGTATTTT.

The chain recombines TRBV29-1 with TRBJ2-2; D gene uncertain. Trimming removed 4 bases at V and 4 bases at J, with 10 bases between. Germline CDR1 is SQVTM and CDR2 is ANQGSEA. CDR3 length: 13 residues. CDR3 region: CSVGRRGTGELFF. For the CDR3, the DNA is TGCAGCGTTGGCCGGAGAGGCACCGGGGAGCTGTTTTTT.

The genes are TRBV11-2 and TRBJ2-1; 11 nucleotides agree with TRBD1. This CDR3 spans 16 amino acids. J was trimmed by 7 bases and V by 4 bases; bases with no gene match: 9. Germline V gives CDR1 SGHAT, CDR2 FQNNGV. In DNA form, the CDR3 reads TGTGCCAGCAGCTCTACGCCCGGGACAGGGGGAAATGAGCAGTTCTTC. Its translation is CASSSTPGTGGNEQFF. Using reference TRBV11-2 and TRBJ2-1 for the parts outside the CDR3, the full variable domain is EAGVAQSPRYKIIEKRQSVAFWCNPISGHATLYWYQQILGQGPKLLIQFQNNGVVDDSQLPKDRFSAERLKGVDSTLKIQPAKLEDSAVYLCASSSTPGTGGNEQFFGPGTRLTVL.

V gene TRBV28 combines with J gene TRBJ2-3; 8 nucleotides align to TRBD1. The junction had 8 bases not matched to a gene; V was cut back by 7 bases and J by 2 bases. From germline, CDR1 is MDHEN and CDR2 SYDVKM. The CDR3 covers 15 residues. CDR3 sequence: CASTGQVQNTDTQYF. The CDR3 nucleotides read TGTGCCAGCACGGGACAGGTTCAGAACACAGATACGCAGTATTTT.

The V gene is TRBV27, the J gene TRBJ2-7; 15 bases align to TRBD2. The CDR3 totals 17 residues. Germline V CDR1 and CDR2: MNHEY, SMNVEV (reference sequence). V shed 5 bases and J 1 base; nucleotides not matched to a gene: 6. The CDR3 here is CASSKWTSGRESYEQYF. In DNA, the CDR3 is TGTGCCAGCAGTAAGTGGACTAGCGGGAGGGAGTCCTACGAGCAGTACTTC.

This clone was picked up one time. The V gene is TRBV5-5, the J gene TRBJ1-2; D ambiguous. The CDR3 consists of 14 residues. CDR1 and CDR2 from the germline V gene are SGHKS and YYEKEE (reference sequence). Trimming pared 1 base from V and 7 bases from J, leaving 14 bases between. This CDR3 is CASSLTRLLSGYTF. Here the CDR3 DNA reads TGTGCCAGCAGCTTGACCAGATTATTAAGTGGCTACACCTTC.

V gene TRBV11-2 combines with J gene TRBJ2-2, with a possible D match to TRBD1 (6 bases). V was cut by 7 bases and J by 2 bases, with 17 bases left in between. The CDR3 is 16 residues long. Germline-derived CDR1 and CDR2 are SGHAT and FQNNGV. The CDR3 DNA is TGTGCCAGCATCGAGGTGCTAGGGGGTAACACCGGGGAGCTGTTTTTT. Protein sequence: CASIEVLGGNTGELFF. Based on the CDR3 plus reference TRBV11-2 and TRBJ2-2, the full variable domain is EAGVAQSPRYKIIEKRQSVAFWCNPISGHATLYWYQQILGQGPKLLIQFQNNGVVDDSQLPKDRFSAERLKGVDSTLKIQPAKLEDSAVYLCASIEVLGGNTGELFFGEGSRLTVL.

The V gene is TRBV6-1, the J gene TRBJ1-6; the D gene is possibly TRBD1 (6 bases). Germline loops: CDR1 MNHNS, CDR2 SASEGT. Trimming removed 1 base at V and 10 bases at J, with 8 bases between. The CDR3 length is 13 residues. DNA for the CDR3: TGTGCCAGCAGTGAAGAGGGGGTCTCACCCCTCCACTTT. Translation: CASSEEGVSPLHF.

V is TRBV6-2 or TRBV6-3 and J is TRBJ2-7; 10 bases fit TRBD2. The junction had 5 bases not matched to a gene; V was cut back by 4 bases and J by 5 bases. CDR1 is MNHEY and CDR2 is SVGEGT in the germline V gene. This CDR3 is 14 amino acids long. The CDR3 nucleotides read TGTGCCAGCAGTTCTTTAGCGGGAGGTAACGAGCAGTACTTC. It specifies CASSSLAGGNEQYF.

Worth noting for this clone: In the same sample, other DNA sequences code for this CDR3. The chain links TRBV20-1 to TRBJ2-5; D unresolved. The germline gives CDR1 DFQATT, CDR2 SNEGSKA (reference sequence). The CDR3 contains 10 residues. V shed 6 bases and J shed 5 bases, with 7 bases lying between them. CDR3 in DNA: TGCAGTGCAAGACGGGAGACCCAGTACTTC. The encoded protein is CSARRETQYF.

J is TRBJ1-6 and V is TRBV19; 10 bases line up with TRBD1. The CDR3 has 13 residues. CDR1 is LNHDA, CDR2 SQIVND, per germline (reference sequence). Trimming cost V 9 bases and J 7 bases; bases outside gene matches: 3. CDR3 residues: CASTTGGNSPLHF. CDR3 sequence (DNA): TGTGCCAGCACGACAGGGGGCAATTCACCCCTCCACTTT. Variable domain in full (rest from reference TRBV19 and TRBJ1-6): DGGITQSPKYLFRKEGQNVTLSCEQNLNHDAMYWYRQDPGQGLRLIYYSQIVNDFQKGDIAEGYSVSREKKESFPLTVTSAQKNPTAFYLCASTTGGNSPLHFGNGTRLTVT.

This sequence joins TRBV5-1 and TRBJ1-3, with 8 bases fitting TRBD1. Germline V gene data show CDR1 as SGHRS and CDR2 as YFSETQ. V lost 4 bases and J lost 0; bases outside the gene matches: 6. This CDR3 comprises 16 residues. This CDR3 reads CASSLRTGSSGNTIYF. CDR3 coding DNA: TGCGCCAGCAGCCTCAGGACAGGGAGCTCTGGAAACACCATATATTTT.